This T cell receptor beta chain was recovered during a study of T cell repertoires in cytomegalovirus infection. Across the whole study: Through public TCR beta signatures, both CMV infection and matching HLA type were indicated.

Study results and limitations: Carriers of CMV plus the relevant HLA were identified by cumulative public TCR beta family frequency. Clonotype analysis showed dominance of the ex vivo response by HLA-C-restricted CMV-specific TCR beta clonotypes.

This clonotype was found many times. The antigen is unknown. The V end lost 1 base, the J end lost 7 bases, and 17 bases lay between the germline ends. This CDR3 is built from 16 residues. The germline CDR1 and CDR2 sequences are MGHRA and YSYEKL. TCRdb re-called the reads through MiXCR, storing one row per CDR3 protein. The sample lists around 170,000 distinct CDR3 sequences; approximately 15% were seen once. The clonotype originates from a human donor in good health (CMV status not recorded). Some clones in this sample may be carry-over from other donors' samples. Sequenced: PBMCs. V is TRBV4-1 and J is TRBJ2-1; TRBD1 is a possible D gene (5 bases). The CDR3 region has the DNA TGCGCCAGCAGCCAAGTTGGGGCTTTCCCCCGGAATGAGCAGTTCTTC. It is translated as CASSQVGAFPRNEQFF.